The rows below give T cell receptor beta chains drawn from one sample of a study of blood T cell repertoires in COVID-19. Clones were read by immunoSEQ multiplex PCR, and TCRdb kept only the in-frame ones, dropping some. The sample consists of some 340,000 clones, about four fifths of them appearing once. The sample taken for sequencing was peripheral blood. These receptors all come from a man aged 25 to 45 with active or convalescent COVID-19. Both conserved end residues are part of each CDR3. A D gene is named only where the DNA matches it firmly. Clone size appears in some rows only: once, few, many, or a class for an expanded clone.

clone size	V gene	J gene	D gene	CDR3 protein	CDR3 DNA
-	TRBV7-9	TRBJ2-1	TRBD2	CASSTGTSEYNEQFF	TGTGCCAGCAGCACCGGGACTAGCGAATACAATGAGCAGTTCTTC
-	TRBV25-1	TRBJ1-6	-	CASSPLAGGGNGSPLHF	TGTGCCAGCAGCCCCCTCGCTGGAGGTGGAAATGGGTCACCCCTCCACTTT
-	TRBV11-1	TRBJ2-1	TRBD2	CASSWTSGTYNEQFF	TGTGCCAGCAGCTGGACTAGCGGGACCTACAATGAGCAGTTCTTC
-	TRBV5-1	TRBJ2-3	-	CASSLDTGRDTQYF	TGCGCCAGCAGCTTGGATACGGGGAGAGATACGCAGTATTTT
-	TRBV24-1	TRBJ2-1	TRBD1	CATSWARGQGTDEQFF	TGTGCCACCAGTTGGGCTCGTGGACAGGGAACGGATGAGCAGTTCTTC
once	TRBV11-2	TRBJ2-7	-	CASSLESGGAPYEQYF	TGTGCCAGCAGCCTCGAGAGCGGAGGGGCCCCCTACGAGCAGTACTTC
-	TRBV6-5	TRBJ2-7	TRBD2	CASRKGGEQYF	TGTGCCAGCAGAAAGGGAGGGGAGCAGTACTTC
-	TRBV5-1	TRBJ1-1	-	CASSLGDFSDTEAFF	TGCGCCAGCAGCTTGGGCGATTTTTCCGACACTGAAGCTTTCTTT
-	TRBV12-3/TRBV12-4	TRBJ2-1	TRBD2	CASRGGYNEQFF	TGTGCCAGCAGGGGAGGGTACAATGAGCAGTTCTTC
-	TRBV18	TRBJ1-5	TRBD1	CASSRPTGPSNQPQHF	TGTGCCAGCTCACGACCGACAGGGCCCAGCAATCAGCCCCAGCATTTT
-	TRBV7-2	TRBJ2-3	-	CASSLGGGAGRTDTQYF	TGTGCCAGCAGCTTAGGAGGGGGCGCGGGGAGAACAGATACGCAGTATTTT
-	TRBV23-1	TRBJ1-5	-	CASPSGGNQPQHF	TGCGCCAGCCCCAGCGGGGGCAATCAGCCCCAGCATTTT
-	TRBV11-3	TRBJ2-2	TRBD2	CASYQVPSGTSEHRGAVF	TGTGCCAGCTATCAAGTTCCTAGCGGGACCTCCGAACACCGGGGAGCTGTTTTT
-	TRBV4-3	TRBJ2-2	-	CASSQGGQVTGELFF	TGCGCCAGCAGCCAAGGAGGGCAGGTCACCGGGGAGCTGTTTTTT
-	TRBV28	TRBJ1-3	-	CASSSSSGNTIYF	TGTGCCAGCTCCTCGAGCTCTGGAAACACCATATATTTT
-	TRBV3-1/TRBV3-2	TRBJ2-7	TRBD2	CASSPTSGDGHEQYF	TGTGCCAGCAGCCCGACTAGCGGGGACGGCCACGAGCAGTACTTC
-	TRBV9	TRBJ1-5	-	CASSVQGRVNQPQHF	TGTGCCAGCAGCGTACAGGGGAGAGTCAATCAGCCCCAGCATTTT